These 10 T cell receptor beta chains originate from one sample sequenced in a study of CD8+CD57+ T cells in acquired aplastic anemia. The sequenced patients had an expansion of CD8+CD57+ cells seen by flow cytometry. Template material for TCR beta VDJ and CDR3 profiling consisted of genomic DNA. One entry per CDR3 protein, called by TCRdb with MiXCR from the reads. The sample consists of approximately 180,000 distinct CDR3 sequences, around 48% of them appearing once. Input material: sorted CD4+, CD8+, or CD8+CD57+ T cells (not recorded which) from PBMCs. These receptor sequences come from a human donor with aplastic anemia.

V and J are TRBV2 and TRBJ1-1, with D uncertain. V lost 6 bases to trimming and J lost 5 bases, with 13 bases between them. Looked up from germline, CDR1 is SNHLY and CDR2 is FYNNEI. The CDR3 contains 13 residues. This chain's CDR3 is CASSERETTEAFF. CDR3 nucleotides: TGTGCCAGCAGCGAGAGGGAGACAACTGAAGCTTTCTTT.

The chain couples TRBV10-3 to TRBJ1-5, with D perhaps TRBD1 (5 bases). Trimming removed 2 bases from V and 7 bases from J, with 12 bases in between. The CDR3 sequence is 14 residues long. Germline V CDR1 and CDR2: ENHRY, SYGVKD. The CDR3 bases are TGTGCCATCAGTGAGCGCGGATCAGGGCAGCCCCAGCATTTT. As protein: CAISERGSGQPQHF.

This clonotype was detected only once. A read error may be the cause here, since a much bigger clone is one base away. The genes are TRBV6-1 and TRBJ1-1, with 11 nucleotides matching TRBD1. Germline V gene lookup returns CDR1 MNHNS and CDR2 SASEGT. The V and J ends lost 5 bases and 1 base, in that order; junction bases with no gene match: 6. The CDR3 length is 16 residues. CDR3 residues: CASSRRTGGANTEAFF. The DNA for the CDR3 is TGTGCCAGCAGTCGAAGGACAGGGGGCGCGAACACTGAAGCTTTCTTT.

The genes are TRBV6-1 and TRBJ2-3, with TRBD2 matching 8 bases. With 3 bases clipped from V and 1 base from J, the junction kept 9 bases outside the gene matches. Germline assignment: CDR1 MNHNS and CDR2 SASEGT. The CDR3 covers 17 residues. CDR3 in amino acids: CASSEMSGGSGTDTQYF. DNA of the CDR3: TGTGCCAGCAGTGAGATGAGCGGGGGTTCCGGCACAGATACGCAGTATTTT.

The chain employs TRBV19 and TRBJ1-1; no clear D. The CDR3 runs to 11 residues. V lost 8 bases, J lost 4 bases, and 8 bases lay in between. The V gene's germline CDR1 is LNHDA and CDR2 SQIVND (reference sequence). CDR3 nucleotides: TGTGCCAGTCGACAACTCACTGAAGCTTTCTTT. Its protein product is CASRQLTEAFF.

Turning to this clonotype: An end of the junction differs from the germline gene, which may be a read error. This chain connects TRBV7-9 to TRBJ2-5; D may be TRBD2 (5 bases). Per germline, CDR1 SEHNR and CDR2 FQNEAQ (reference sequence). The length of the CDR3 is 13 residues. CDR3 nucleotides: TGTGCTAGCAGCTCAGTGGGGAACGGGGCCCAGTACTTC. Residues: CASSSVGNGAQYF.

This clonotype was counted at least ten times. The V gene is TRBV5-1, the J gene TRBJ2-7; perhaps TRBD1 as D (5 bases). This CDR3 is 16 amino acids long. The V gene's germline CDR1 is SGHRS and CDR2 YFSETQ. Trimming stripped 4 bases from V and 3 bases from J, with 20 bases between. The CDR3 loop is CASSLWTTLQVYEQYF. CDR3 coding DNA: TGCGCCAGCAGCCTATGGACAACCCTTCAGGTCTACGAGCAGTACTTC.

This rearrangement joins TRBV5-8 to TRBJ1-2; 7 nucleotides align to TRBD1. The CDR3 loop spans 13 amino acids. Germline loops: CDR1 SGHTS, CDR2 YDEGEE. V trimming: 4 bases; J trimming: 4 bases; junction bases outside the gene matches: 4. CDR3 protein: CASSQNRGYGYTF. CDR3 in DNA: TGTGCCAGCAGCCAAAACAGGGGCTATGGCTACACCTTC.

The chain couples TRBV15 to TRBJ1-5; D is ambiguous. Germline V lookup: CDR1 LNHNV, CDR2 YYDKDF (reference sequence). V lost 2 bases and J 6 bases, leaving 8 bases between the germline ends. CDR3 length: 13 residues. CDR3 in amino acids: CATSRHHRQPQHF. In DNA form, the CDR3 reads TGTGCCACCAGCAGACATCATCGTCAGCCCCAGCATTTT.

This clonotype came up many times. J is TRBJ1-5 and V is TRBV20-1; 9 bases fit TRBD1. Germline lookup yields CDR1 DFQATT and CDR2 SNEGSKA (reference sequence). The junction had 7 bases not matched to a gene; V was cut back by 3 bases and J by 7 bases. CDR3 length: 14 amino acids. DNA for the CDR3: TGCAGTGCTAGGGTCGGGGACAGGGACCAGCCCCAGCATTTT. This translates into CSARVGDRDQPQHF.